The T cell receptor (beta chain) under discussion was sequenced for a study of T cell responses to AZD1222 COVID-19 vaccine. Study-level points and caveats: Donors, mostly white British, included more females; clonal diversity was possibly underestimated. The breadth and depth of Spike-specific TCRs increased once two AZD1222 doses had been given.

V lost 3 bases and J lost 0, with 6 bases in between. The CDR3 is 14 residues long. From germline, CDR1 is SEHNR and CDR2 FQNEAQ (reference sequence). Concerning this clone itself: Its specificity is unknown.

Only in-frame clones appear in the TCRdb table, and some are missing; sequencing was by immunoSEQ multiplex PCR. Of some 130,000 clones listed, over 75% are singletons. The sequenced sample was peripheral blood, obtained on day 0 of AZD1222 vaccination. This TCR was sampled from an adult in good health. The chain carries TRBV7-9 and TRBJ1-3; tentative D call: TRBD1 (5 bases). The CDR3 nucleotides read TGTGCCAGCAGCTTGGACACCTCTGGAAACACCATATATTTT. Translation gives CASSLDTSGNTIYF. Complete variable domain (other parts from reference TRBV7-9 and TRBJ1-3): DTGVSQNPRHKITKRGQNVTFRCDPISEHNRLYWYRQTLGQGPEFLTYFQNEAQLEKSRLLSDRFSAERPKGSFSTLEIQRTEQGDSAMYLCASSLDTSGNTIYFGEGSWLTVV.